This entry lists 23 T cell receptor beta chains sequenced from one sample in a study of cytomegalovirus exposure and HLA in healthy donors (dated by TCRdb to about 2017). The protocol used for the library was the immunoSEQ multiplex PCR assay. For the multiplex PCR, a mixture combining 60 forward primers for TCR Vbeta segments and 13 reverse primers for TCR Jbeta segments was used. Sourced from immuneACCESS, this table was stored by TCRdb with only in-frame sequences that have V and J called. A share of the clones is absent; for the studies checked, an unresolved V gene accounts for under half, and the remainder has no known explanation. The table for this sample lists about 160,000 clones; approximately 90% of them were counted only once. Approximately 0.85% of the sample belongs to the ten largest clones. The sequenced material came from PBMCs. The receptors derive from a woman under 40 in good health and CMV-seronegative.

DNA for the CDR3: TGTGCCAGCAGTGAGGGAGGGTACACAGATACGCAGTATTTT. It is translated as CASSEGGYTDTQYF. The chain couples TRBV6-1 to TRBJ2-3, with 7 bases aligning to TRBD2. The V segment lost 3 bases and the J segment 2 bases; nucleotides outside the gene matches: 2. This CDR3 has 14 residues. Germline values: CDR1 MNHNS, CDR2 SASEGT.

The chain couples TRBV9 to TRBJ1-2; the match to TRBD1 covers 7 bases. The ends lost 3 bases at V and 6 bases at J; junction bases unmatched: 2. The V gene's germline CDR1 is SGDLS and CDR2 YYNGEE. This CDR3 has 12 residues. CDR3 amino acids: CASSGTGNGYTF. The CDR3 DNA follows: TGTGCCAGCAGCGGGACAGGTAATGGCTACACCTTC.

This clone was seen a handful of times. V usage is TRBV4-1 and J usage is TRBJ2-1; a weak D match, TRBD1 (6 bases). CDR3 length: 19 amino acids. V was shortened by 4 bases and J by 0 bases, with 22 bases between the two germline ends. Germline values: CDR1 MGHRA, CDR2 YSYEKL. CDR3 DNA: TGCGCCAGCAGCCGAGTTCCGGACAGACATACCTCCTCCTACAATGAGCAGTTCTTC. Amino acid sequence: CASSRVPDRHTSSYNEQFF.

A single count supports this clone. The CDR3 region is CASSPTIGSSYEQYF. The CDR3 DNA sequence: TGTGCCAGCAGCCCGACAATCGGGAGCTCCTACGAGCAGTACTTC. The rearrangement links TRBV9 to TRBJ2-7, with TRBD2 as a possible D gene (6 bases). The length of the CDR3 is 15 residues. Germline CDR1 reads SGDLS; CDR2 reads YYNGEE. The V gene lost 4 bases and the J gene lost 0 bases, with 14 bases spanning the gap.

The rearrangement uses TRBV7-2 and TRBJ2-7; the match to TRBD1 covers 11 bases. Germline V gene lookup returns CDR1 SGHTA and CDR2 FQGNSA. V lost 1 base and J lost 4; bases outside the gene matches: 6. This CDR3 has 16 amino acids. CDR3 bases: TGTGCCAGCAGCTTAGGAGGGACAGGGGGTAGGTACGAGCAGTACTTC. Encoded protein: CASSLGGTGGRYEQYF. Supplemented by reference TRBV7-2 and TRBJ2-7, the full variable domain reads GAGVSQSPSNKVTEKGKDVELRCDPISGHTALYWYRQSLGQGLEFLIYFQGNSAPDKSGLPSDRFSAERTGGSVSTLTIQRTQQEDSAVYLCASSLGGTGGRYEQYFGPGTRLTVT.

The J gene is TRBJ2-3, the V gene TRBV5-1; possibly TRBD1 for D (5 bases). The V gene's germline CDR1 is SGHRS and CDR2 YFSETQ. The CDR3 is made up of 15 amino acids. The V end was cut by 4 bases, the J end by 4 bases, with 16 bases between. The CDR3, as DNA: TGCGCCAGCAGCCTGGACGGAGTAGGGGCAGATACGCAGTATTTT. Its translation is CASSLDGVGADTQYF.

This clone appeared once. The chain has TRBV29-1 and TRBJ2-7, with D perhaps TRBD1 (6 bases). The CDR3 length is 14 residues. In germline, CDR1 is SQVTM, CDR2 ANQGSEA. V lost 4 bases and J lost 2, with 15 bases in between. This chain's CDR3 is CSVARTANTYEQYF. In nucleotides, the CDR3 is TGCAGCGTTGCCAGGACAGCGAACACCTACGAGCAGTACTTC.

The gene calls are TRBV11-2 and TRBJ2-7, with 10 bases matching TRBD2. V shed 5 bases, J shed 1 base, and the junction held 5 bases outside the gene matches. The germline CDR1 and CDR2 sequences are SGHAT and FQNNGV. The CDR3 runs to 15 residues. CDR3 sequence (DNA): TGTGCCAGCAGCCCCGGGACTAGCGCTTCCTACGAGCAGTACTTC. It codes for CASSPGTSASYEQYF.

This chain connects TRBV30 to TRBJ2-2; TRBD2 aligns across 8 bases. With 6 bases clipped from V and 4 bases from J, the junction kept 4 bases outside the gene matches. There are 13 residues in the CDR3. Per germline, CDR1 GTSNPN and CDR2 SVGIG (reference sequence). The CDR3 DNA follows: TGTGCCTGTCAACTAGCGGCCACCGGGGAGCTGTTTTTT. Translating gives CACQLAATGELFF.

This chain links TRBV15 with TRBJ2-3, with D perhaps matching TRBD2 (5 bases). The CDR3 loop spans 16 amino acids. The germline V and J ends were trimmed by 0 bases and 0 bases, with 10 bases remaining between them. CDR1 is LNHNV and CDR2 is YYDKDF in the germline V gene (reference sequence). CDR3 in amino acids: CATSRDRSASTDTQYF. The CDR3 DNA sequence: TGTGCCACCAGCAGAGATCGTAGCGCTAGCACAGATACGCAGTATTTT.

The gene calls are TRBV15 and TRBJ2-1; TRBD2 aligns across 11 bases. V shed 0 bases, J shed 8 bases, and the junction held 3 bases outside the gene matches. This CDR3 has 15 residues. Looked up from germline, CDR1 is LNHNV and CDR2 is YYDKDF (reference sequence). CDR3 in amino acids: CATSRDSGGADEQFF. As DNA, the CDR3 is TGTGCCACCAGCAGAGATAGCGGGGGGGCCGATGAGCAGTTCTTC. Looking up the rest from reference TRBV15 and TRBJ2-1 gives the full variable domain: DAMVIQNPRYQVTQFGKPVTLSCSQTLNHNVMYWYQQKSSQAPKLLFHYYDKDFNNEADTPDNFQSRRPNTSFCFLDIRSPGLGDTAMYLCATSRDSGGADEQFFGPGTRLTVL.

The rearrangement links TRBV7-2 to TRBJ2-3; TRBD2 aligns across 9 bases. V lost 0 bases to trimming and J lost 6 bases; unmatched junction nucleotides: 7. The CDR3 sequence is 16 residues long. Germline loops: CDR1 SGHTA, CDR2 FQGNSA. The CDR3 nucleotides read TGTGCCAGCAGCTTAGCCCGGACTAGCGTAGCCGATACGCAGTATTTT. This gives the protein CASSLARTSVADTQYF.

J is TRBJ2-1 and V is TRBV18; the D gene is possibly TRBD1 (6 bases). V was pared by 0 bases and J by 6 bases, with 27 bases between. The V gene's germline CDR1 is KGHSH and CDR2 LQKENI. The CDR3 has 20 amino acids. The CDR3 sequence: CASSPPFRVSQGQPLNEQFF. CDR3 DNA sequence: TGTGCCAGCTCACCACCGTTTCGGGTGTCCCAGGGACAACCCCTCAATGAGCAGTTCTTC.

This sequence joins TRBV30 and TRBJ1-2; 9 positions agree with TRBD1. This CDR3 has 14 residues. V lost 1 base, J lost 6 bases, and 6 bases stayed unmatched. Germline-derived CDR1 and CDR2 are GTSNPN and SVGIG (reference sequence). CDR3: CAWSAWTGVDGYTF. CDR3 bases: TGTGCCTGGAGTGCCTGGACAGGGGTCGATGGCTACACCTTC.

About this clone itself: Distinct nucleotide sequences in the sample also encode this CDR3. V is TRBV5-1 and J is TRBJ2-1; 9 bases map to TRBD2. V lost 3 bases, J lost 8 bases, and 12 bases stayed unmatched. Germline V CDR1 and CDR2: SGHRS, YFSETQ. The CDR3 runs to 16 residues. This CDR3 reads CASSSVPGLAGDEQFF. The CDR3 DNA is TGCGCCAGCAGCTCAGTCCCGGGACTAGCCGGGGATGAGCAGTTCTTC.

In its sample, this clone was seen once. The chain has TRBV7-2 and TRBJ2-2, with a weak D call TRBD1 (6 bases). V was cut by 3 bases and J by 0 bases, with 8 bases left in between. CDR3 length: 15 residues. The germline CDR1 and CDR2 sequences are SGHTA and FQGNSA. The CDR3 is CASSFNRANTGELFF. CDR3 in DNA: TGTGCCAGCAGCTTCAACAGGGCGAACACCGGGGAGCTGTTTTTT.

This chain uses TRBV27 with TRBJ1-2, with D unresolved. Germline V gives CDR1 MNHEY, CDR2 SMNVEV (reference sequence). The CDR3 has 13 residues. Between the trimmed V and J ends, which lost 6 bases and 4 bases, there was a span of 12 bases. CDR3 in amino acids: CASSMQAGYGYTF. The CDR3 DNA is TGTGCCAGCAGCATGCAAGCGGGCTATGGCTACACCTTC.

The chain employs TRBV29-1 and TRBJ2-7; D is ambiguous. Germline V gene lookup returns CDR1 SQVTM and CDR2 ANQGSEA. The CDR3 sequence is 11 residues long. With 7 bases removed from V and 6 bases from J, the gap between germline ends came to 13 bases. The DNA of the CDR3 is TGCAGCGCCAGACTTGGCGGCGAGCAGTACTTC. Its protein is CSARLGGEQYF.

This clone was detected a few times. This CDR3 is CAISEAQGANEKLFF. The CDR3 DNA sequence: TGTGCCATCAGTGAGGCCCAGGGGGCTAATGAAAAACTGTTTTTT. The V call is TRBV10-3, the J call TRBJ1-4; TRBD1 agrees at 7 bases. The ends lost 2 bases at V and 3 bases at J; junction bases unmatched: 3. CDR1 ENHRY and CDR2 SYGVKD come from the germline V gene. The CDR3 is made up of 15 amino acids.

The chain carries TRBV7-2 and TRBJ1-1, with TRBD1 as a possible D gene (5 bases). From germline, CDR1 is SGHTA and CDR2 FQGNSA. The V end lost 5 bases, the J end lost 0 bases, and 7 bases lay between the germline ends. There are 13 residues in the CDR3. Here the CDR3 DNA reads TGTGCCAGCAGCGACAGAATGAACACTGAAGCTTTCTTT. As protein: CASSDRMNTEAFF.

The CDR3 loop is CSVNLKSGTGEAFF. CDR3 coding DNA: TGCAGCGTTAACCTTAAATCCGGGACAGGAGAAGCTTTCTTT. The gene calls are TRBV29-1 and TRBJ1-1; the match to TRBD1 covers 8 bases. With V trimmed by 5 bases and J by 8 bases, 13 bases remained unmatched. The CDR3 is 14 residues long. Per germline, CDR1 SQVTM and CDR2 ANQGSEA.

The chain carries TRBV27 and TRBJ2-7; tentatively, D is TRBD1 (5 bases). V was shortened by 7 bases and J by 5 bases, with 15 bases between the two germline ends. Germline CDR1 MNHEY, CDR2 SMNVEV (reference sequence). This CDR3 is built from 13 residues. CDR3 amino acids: CASMGRESNEQYF. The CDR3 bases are TGTGCCAGCATGGGCAGGGAATCCAACGAGCAGTACTTC.

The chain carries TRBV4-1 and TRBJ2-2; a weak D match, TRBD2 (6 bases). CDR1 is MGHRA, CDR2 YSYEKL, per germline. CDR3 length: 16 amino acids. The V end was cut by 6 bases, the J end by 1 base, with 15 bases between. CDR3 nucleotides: TGCGCCAGCAGGAGGGCGGGGAGCGAGAACACCGGGGAGCTGTTTTTT. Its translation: CASRRAGSENTGELFF.